This TCR beta chain was recorded in a study of T-cell reconstitution after alpha-beta-depleted transplantation in children. The TCRbeta library was prepared with unique molecular identifiers. TCRdb redid the calling of the PCR reads with MiXCR, one entry per CDR3 protein. The table has about 360,000 distinct CDR3 sequences, roughly 13% seen once. This clonotype has at least ten counts. The receptor's source is a human donor who donated a stem cell graft to a child with Fanconi anemia. Sequenced material: PBMCs, taken from the stem cell graft.

Here the CDR3 reads CASSLRDGYTF. The CDR3 coding sequence is TGTGCCAGCAGCTTAAGGGATGGCTACACCTTC. The V and J genes are TRBV7-2 and TRBJ1-2, with D uncertain. There are 11 residues in the CDR3. Per the germline V gene, CDR1 is SGHTA and CDR2 is FQGNSA. V was cut by 2 bases and J by 6 bases, with 4 bases left in between.